This TCR beta chain was recovered during a study of T-cell memory formation after mild COVID-19. TCRdb reanalysed the 5' RACE reads using MiXCR and keeps one entry per CDR3 protein. The table has 250,000 to 300,000 distinct CDR3 sequences, roughly 15% seen once. This CDR3 is 16 amino acids long. Germline V gene sequence: CDR1 SGHRS, CDR2 YFSETQ. V was pared by 4 bases and J by 4 bases, with 8 bases of the junction left unmatched. The clonotype originates from a man younger than 35 who had mild COVID-19 (a few samples of this study predate the infection). Cell type and time point are not known. This chain connects TRBV5-1 to TRBJ1-6; 7 bases match TRBD1. Sequencing was performed on PBMCs or a T cell subset sorted from them (not recorded which). The DNA of the CDR3 is TGCGCCAGCAGCAGAGAACAGGGGAGTTATAATTCACCCCTCCACTTT. This translates into CASSREQGSYNSPLHF.